The clone carrying this TCR beta chain was seen more than once but under ten times. Its cognate antigen is unknown. Once obtained from cultured CD4+ T cells, the DNA was sequenced using the Oncomine TCR Beta short-read assay. Cultured CD4+ T cells were the source of extracted genomic DNA. TCRdb ran MiXCR on the PCR reads and lists one entry per CDR3 protein. The sample lists fewer than 15,000 distinct CDR3 sequences; roughly two fifths were seen once. Treatment denoted: roughly 10-day PBMC culture with coronavirus spike peptide pools or control peptides (ViraFEST assay). The data belong to a study of vaccination and CD4 T cells after COVID-19. Study background: Cells received overlapping spike peptides from SARS-CoV-2, HCoV-NL63, HCoV-OC43 and HCoV-229E as stimulation. Study-wide findings and caveats: Going from about 22 to 38, median SARS-CoV-2-reactive clonotypes did not rise significantly.

Trimming at V came to 5 bases and at J to 4 bases, leaving 10 bases not matched to a gene. Germline V gives CDR1 LNHDA, CDR2 SQIVND (reference sequence). This CDR3 is built from 15 residues. This chain joins TRBV19 and TRBJ2-7, with 8 bases fitting TRBD2. This clonotype originated in a human donor who had recovered from COVID-19. The sequences come from CD4+ T cells from blood, cultured in vitro, collected after SARS-CoV-2 vaccination. This chain's CDR3 is CASSLRAGARYEQYF. The CDR3 coding sequence is TGTGCCAGTAGTCTCCGAGCGGGAGCACGGTACGAGCAGTACTTC.